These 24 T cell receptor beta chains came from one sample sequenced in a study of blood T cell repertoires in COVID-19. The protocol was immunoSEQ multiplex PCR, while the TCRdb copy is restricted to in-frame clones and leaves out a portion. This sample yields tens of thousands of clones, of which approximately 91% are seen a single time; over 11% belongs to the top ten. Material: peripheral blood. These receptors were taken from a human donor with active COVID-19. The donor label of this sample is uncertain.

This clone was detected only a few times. CDR3 in amino acids: CASSFQGVSYEQYF. DNA for the CDR3: TGCGCCAGCAGCTTCCAGGGGGTATCCTACGAGCAGTACTTC. V is TRBV5-1 and J is TRBJ2-7, with 7 positions matching TRBD1. V dropped 2 bases and J dropped 1; count of bases not matched to a gene: 3. Germline CDR1 is SGHRS and CDR2 is YFSETQ. CDR3 length: 14 residues. The entire variable domain, with the rest obtained from reference TRBV5-1 and TRBJ2-7, is as follows: KAGVTQTPRYLIKTRGQQVTLSCSPISGHRSVSWYQQTPGQGLQFLFEYFSETQRNKGNFPGRFSGRQFSNSRSEMNVSTLELGDSALYLCASSFQGVSYEQYFGPGTRLTVT.

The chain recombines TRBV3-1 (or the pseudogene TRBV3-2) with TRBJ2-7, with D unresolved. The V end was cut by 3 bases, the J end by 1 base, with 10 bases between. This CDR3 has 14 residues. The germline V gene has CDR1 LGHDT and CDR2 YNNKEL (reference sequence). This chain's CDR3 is CASSQGYPSYEQYF. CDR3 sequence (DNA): TGTGCCAGCAGCCAGGGCTACCCTTCCTACGAGCAGTACTTC.

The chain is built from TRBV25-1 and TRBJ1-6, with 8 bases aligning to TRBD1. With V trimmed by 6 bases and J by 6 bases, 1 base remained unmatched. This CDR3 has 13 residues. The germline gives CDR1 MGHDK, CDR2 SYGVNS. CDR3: CASRGQVNSPLHF. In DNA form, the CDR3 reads TGTGCCAGCAGGGGACAGGTTAATTCACCCCTCCACTTT.

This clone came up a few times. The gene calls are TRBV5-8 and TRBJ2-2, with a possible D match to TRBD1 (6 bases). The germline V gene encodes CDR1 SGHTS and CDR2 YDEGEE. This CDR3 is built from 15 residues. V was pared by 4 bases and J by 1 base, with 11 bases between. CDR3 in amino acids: CASSLPGQNTGELFF. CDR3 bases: TGTGCCAGCAGCCTACCGGGACAGAACACCGGGGAGCTGTTTTTT.

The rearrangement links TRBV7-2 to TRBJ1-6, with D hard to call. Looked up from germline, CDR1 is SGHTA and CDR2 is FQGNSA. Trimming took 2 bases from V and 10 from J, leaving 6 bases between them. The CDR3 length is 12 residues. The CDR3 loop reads CASSLRSSPLHF. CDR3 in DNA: TGTGCCAGCAGCTTAAGGAGCTCACCCCTCCACTTT.

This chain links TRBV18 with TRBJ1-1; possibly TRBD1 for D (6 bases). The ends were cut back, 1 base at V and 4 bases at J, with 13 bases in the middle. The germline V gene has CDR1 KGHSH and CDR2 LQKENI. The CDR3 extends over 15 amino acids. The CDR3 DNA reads TGTGCCAGCTCACCACTACAGGGTGACGGCACTGAAGCTTTCTTT. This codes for CASSPLQGDGTEAFF.

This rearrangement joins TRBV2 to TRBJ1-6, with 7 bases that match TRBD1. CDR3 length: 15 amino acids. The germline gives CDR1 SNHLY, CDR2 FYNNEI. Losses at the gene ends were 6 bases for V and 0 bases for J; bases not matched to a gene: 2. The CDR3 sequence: CASRGQSSYNSPLHF. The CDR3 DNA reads TGTGCCAGCAGGGGACAGAGCTCCTATAATTCACCCCTCCACTTT.

The CDR3 bases are TGTGCCAGAAGCCCAGGGAATCAGCCCCAGCATTTT. Its translation: CARSPGNQPQHF. V gene TRBV5-3 combines with J gene TRBJ1-5; tentative D call: TRBD1 (5 bases). TRBV5-3 is an ORF, with its function uncertain. CDR3 length: 12 amino acids. Trimming removed 4 bases at V and 4 bases at J, with 6 bases between.

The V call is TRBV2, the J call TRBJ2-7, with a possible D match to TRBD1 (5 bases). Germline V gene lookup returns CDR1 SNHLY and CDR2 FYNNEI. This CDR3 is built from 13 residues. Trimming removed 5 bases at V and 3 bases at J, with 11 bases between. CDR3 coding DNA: TGTGCCAGCAGTTTTGGGGCCTACTACGAGCAGTACTTC. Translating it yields CASSFGAYYEQYF.

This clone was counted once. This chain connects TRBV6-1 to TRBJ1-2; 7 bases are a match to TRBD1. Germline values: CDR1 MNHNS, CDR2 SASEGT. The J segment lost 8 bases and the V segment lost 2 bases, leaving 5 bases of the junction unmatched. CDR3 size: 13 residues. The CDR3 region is CASSERPGQGYTF. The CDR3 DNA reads TGTGCCAGCAGTGAAAGGCCGGGACAGGGCTACACCTTC.

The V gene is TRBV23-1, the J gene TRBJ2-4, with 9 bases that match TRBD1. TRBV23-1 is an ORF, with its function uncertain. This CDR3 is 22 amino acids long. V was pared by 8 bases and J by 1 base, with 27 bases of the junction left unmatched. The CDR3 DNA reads TGCGCCAGCGCCAGCAGTCGTTTCCGGGAACAGGGGGCTCTCATGGCCAAAAACATTCAGTACTTC. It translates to CASASSRFREQGALMAKNIQYF.

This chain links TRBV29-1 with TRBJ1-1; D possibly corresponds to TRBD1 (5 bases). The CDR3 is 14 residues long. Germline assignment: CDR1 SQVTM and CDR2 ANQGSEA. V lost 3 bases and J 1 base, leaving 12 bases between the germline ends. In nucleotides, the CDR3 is TGCAGCGTTGACGGGGGGAATTGGAACACTGAAGCTTTCTTT. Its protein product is CSVDGGNWNTEAFF. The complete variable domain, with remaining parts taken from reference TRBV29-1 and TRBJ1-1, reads SAVISQKPSRDICQRGTSLTIQCQVDSQVTMMFWYRQQPGQSLTLIATANQGSEATYESGFVIDKFPISRPNLTFSTLTVSNMSPEDSSIYLCSVDGGNWNTEAFFGQGTRLTVV.

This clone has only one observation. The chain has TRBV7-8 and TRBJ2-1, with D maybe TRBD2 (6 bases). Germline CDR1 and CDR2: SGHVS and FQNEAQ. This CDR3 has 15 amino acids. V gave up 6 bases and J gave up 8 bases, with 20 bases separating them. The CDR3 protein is CASRREISYYDEQFF. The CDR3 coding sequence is TGTGCCAGCAGGCGGGAAATTTCATATTACGATGAGCAGTTCTTC.

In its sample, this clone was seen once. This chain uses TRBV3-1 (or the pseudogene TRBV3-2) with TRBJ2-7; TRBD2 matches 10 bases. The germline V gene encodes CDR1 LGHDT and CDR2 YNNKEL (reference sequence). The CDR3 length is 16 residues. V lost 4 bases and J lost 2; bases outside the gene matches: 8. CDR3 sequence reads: CASSLRASGGTYEQYF. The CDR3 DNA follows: TGTGCCAGCAGCCTCCGGGCTAGCGGGGGCACCTACGAGCAGTACTTC.

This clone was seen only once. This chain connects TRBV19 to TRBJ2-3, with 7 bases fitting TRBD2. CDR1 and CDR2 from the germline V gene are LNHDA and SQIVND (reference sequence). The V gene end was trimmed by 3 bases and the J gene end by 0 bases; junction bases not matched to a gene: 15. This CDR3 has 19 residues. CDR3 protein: CASSMSSGKLLSSTDTQYF. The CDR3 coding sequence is TGTGCCAGTAGTATGTCTAGCGGCAAATTACTCTCTAGCACAGATACGCAGTATTTT.

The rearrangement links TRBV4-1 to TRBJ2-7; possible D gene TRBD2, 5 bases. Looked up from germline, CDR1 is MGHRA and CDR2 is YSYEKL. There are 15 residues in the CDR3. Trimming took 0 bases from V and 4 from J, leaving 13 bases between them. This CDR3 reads CASSQDPYGGYEQYF. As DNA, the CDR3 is TGCGCCAGCAGCCAAGACCCGTACGGAGGATACGAGCAGTACTTC.

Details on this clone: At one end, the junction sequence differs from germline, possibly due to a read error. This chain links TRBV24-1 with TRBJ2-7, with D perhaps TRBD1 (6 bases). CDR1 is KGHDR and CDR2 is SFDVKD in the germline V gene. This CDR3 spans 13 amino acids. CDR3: CATSDGTRGVQYF. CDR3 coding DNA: TGTGCCACCAGTGACGGGACAAGAGGTGTACAATATTTC.

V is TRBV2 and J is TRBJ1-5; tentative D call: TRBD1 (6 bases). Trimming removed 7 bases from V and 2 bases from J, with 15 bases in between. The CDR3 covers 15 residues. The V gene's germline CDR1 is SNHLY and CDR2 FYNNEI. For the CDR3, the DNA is TGTGCCAGCACCTTCCGAGGGGGGGGCAATCAGCCCCAGCATTTT. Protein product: CASTFRGGGNQPQHF.

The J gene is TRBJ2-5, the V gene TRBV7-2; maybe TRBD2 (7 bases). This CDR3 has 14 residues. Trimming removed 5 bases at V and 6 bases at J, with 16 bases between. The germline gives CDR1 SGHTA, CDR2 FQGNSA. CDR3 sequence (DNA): TGTGCCAGCAGCCCGCCGGGGGGCATGAAGACCCAGTACTTC. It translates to CASSPPGGMKTQYF.

CDR3 DNA sequence: TGTGCCAGCAGCTTTGACAGATACAATGAGCAGTTCTTC. Its translation: CASSFDRYNEQFF. The chain is built from TRBV5-6 and TRBJ2-1; maybe TRBD1 (5 bases). The CDR3 is 13 amino acids. The germline gives CDR1 SGHDT, CDR2 YYEEEE. Deletions cut 2 bases from V and 4 bases from J, with 7 bases between.

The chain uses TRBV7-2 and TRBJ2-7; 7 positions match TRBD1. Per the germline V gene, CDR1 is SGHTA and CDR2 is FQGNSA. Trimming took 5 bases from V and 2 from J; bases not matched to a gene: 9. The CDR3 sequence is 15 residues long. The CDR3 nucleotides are TGTGCCAGCAGCGCAACCGGGACAGCAACCTACGAGCAGTACTTC. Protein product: CASSATGTATYEQYF.

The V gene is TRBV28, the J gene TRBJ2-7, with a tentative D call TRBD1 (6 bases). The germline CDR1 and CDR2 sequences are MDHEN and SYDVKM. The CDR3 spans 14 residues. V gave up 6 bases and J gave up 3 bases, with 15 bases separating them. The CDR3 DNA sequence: TGTGCCAGCAGGTCACAGGGTCCGGACTACGAGCAGTACTTC. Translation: CASRSQGPDYEQYF.

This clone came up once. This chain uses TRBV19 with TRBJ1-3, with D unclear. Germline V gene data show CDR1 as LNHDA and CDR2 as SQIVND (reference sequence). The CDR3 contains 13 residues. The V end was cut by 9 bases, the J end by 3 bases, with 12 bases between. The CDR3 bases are TGTGCCAGCGCGTGGGCACTTGGAAACACCATATATTTT. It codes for CASAWALGNTIYF.

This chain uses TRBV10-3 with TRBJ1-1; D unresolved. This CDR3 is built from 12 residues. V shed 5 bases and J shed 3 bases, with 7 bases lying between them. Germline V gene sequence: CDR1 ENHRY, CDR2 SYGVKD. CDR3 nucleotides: TGTGCCATCAGTCGGGAGCACACTGAAGCTTTCTTT. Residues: CAISREHTEAFF.